One sample yielded the 32 T cell receptor beta chains listed below, sequenced in a study of human T cells and chemical hapten exposure. Time point described: patch test 3, about 24 weeks after DPC sensitization. As to treatment: therapeutic diphenylcyclopropenone sensitization with weekly scalp DPC. In TCRdb, the RACE reads were re-called with MiXCR into one record per CDR3 protein. The repertoire holds about 92,000 distinct CDR3 sequences, with approximately 10% as singletons. Sequenced material: whole blood, taken in connection with sensitization to the hapten diphenylcyclopropenone (DPC). The receptors were sampled from a woman aged 25 to 39 with alopecia areata. Some clones in this sample may be carry-over from other donors' samples.

The J gene is TRBJ2-3, the V gene TRBV9; TRBD2 aligns across 8 bases. The J segment lost 3 bases and the V segment lost 3 bases, leaving 6 bases of the junction unmatched. Germline V gene data show CDR1 as SGDLS and CDR2 as YYNGEE. This CDR3 is built from 15 residues. CDR3 residues: CASSADSGTTDTQYF. DNA for the CDR3: TGTGCCAGCAGCGCGGATAGCGGGACAACAGATACGCAGTATTTT.

The table lists this clonotype with many counts. V and J are TRBV29-1 and TRBJ1-1; D remains unclear. V was trimmed by 2 bases and J by 0 bases, leaving 7 bases between them. Germline V lookup: CDR1 SQVTM, CDR2 ANQGSEA. This CDR3 has 13 amino acids. For the CDR3, the DNA is TGCAGCGTTGAATCCAGGCTGAACACTGAAGCTTTCTTT. Amino acid sequence: CSVESRLNTEAFF.

This clonotype was picked up many times. This chain uses TRBV28 with TRBJ1-6; tentatively, D is TRBD1 (5 bases). The CDR3 is 14 amino acids. Germline V gene data show CDR1 as MDHEN and CDR2 as SYDVKM. V was clipped by 8 bases and J by 9 bases, with 17 bases between them. CDR3 DNA: TGTGCCAGCGGCCAAGGGGCTGGGACTTCACCCCTCCACTTT. Residues: CASGQGAGTSPLHF.

The CDR3 is CASSPAVRSSTDTQYF. In DNA form, the CDR3 reads TGTGCCAGCTCACCAGCCGTTCGGTCTAGCACAGATACGCAGTATTTT. The chain recombines TRBV18 with TRBJ2-3; no reliable D call. Per the germline V gene, CDR1 is KGHSH and CDR2 is LQKENI. The length of the CDR3 is 16 residues. Trimming took off 2 bases at V and 0 bases at J, with 12 bases between the two ends.

V usage is TRBV5-1 and J usage is TRBJ1-1, with D perhaps TRBD1 (6 bases). Germline loops: CDR1 SGHRS, CDR2 YFSETQ. Trimming pared 0 bases from V and 8 bases from J, leaving 11 bases between. The CDR3 contains 13 residues. The CDR3 sequence: CASSLERGPEAFF. The CDR3 coding sequence is TGCGCCAGCAGCTTGGAGCGGGGGCCCGAAGCTTTCTTT.

This clonotype was seen many times. This chain links TRBV20-1 with TRBJ2-3; D is unresolved. V was cut by 0 bases and J by 4 bases, with 11 bases left in between. The germline V gene has CDR1 DFQATT and CDR2 SNEGSKA (reference sequence). The CDR3 sequence is 14 residues long. The CDR3 coding sequence is TGCAGTGCTAGAGATCAGTCGGGCGCAGATACGCAGTATTTT. This gives the protein CSARDQSGADTQYF.

The chain joins TRBV28 to TRBJ1-5; 8 bases align to TRBD1. The CDR3 length is 14 residues. The J segment lost 9 bases and the V segment lost 6 bases, leaving 10 bases of the junction unmatched. CDR1 and CDR2 (germline): MDHEN, SYDVKM. The CDR3 sequence is CASSPTGALGPQHF. The CDR3 bases are TGTGCCAGCAGCCCGACAGGGGCTCTGGGGCCCCAGCATTTT.

This clonotype was counted many times. V is TRBV4-3 and J is TRBJ2-1; 9 nucleotides align to TRBD1. Trimming cost V 0 bases and J 7 bases; bases outside gene matches: 7. Germline CDR1 is LGHNA and CDR2 is YSLEER. The CDR3 is 16 amino acids. The CDR3 loop reads CASSQETQGAQNEQFF. DNA of the CDR3: TGCGCCAGCAGCCAAGAAACACAGGGGGCGCAAAATGAGCAGTTCTTC.

The rearrangement joins TRBV4-2 to TRBJ2-1; TRBD2 is a possible D gene (7 bases). V was pared by 4 bases and J by 6 bases, with 16 bases between. The CDR3 is made up of 15 amino acids. The germline V gene encodes CDR1 LGHNA and CDR2 YNFKEQ. CDR3 DNA sequence: TGTGCCAGCAGCCCCCGGGGGGCCGTTAGCAATGAGCAGTTCTTC. Translation: CASSPRGAVSNEQFF.

This clonotype came up many times. V and J are TRBV6-1 and TRBJ1-4; D uncertain. Germline V CDR1 and CDR2: MNHNS, SASEGT. The CDR3 consists of 12 residues. V shed 6 bases and J shed 5 bases, with 7 bases lying between them. The CDR3 coding sequence is TGTGCCAGCAGACTCGAGAATGAAAAACTGTTTTTT. Its translation: CASRLENEKLFF.

This clonotype was recorded a few times. The V and J genes are TRBV4-2 and TRBJ1-4, with 9 bases matching TRBD1. This CDR3 has 18 residues. Germline V gene sequence: CDR1 LGHNA, CDR2 YNFKEQ. V shed 0 bases, J shed 2 bases, and the junction held 7 bases outside the gene matches. CDR3 in amino acids: CASSQDPTGGITNEKLFF. The DNA for the CDR3 is TGTGCCAGCAGCCAAGATCCGACAGGGGGGATTACTAATGAAAAACTGTTTTTT.

This clonotype was seen ten or more times. The rearrangement links TRBV11-2 to TRBJ1-1, with D possibly being TRBD1 (6 bases). Germline V gene sequence: CDR1 SGHAT, CDR2 FQNNGV. CDR3 size: 14 residues. Trimming shortened V by 0 bases and J by 8 bases, and 13 bases separated the two germline ends. CDR3 in DNA: TGTGCCAGCAGCTTAGATCGGAAGGGGGGGGAAGCTTTCTTT. Translating it yields CASSLDRKGGEAFF. Full variable domain (missing parts from reference TRBV11-2 and TRBJ1-1): EAGVAQSPRYKIIEKRQSVAFWCNPISGHATLYWYQQILGQGPKLLIQFQNNGVVDDSQLPKDRFSAERLKGVDSTLKIQPAKLEDSAVYLCASSLDRKGGEAFFGQGTRLTVV.

CDR3 sequence: CASSGRDSYQPQHF. CDR3 coding DNA: TGTGCCAGCAGCGGCCGGGACAGCTATCAGCCCCAGCATTTT. V usage is TRBV12-3 or TRBV12-4 and J usage is TRBJ1-5, with 7 bases aligning to TRBD1. The CDR3 consists of 14 residues. The J segment lost 5 bases and the V segment lost 6 bases, leaving 7 bases of the junction unmatched.

This clonotype has a count of ten or more. The chain employs TRBV6-1 and TRBJ1-5; 8 nucleotides line up with TRBD1. Germline lookup yields CDR1 MNHNS and CDR2 SASEGT. V was pared by 7 bases and J by 4 bases, with 9 bases of the junction left unmatched. This CDR3 spans 15 amino acids. CDR3 region: CASTRQGKGNQPQHF. The CDR3 DNA sequence: TGTGCCAGCACCCGACAGGGGAAGGGTAATCAGCCCCAGCATTTT.

The chain has TRBV7-2 and TRBJ1-6; weak D call: TRBD1 (5 bases). Deletions cut 5 bases from V and 7 bases from J, with 18 bases between. The CDR3 runs 16 residues. In germline, CDR1 is SGHTA, CDR2 FQGNSA. Here the CDR3 reads CASSTRGGGENSPLHF. The DNA for the CDR3 is TGTGCCAGCAGCACCCGTGGTGGGGGGGAGAATTCACCCCTCCACTTT.

This clonotype was recorded at least ten times. This chain links TRBV28 with TRBJ1-2, with 8 nucleotides matching TRBD1. CDR1 is MDHEN and CDR2 is SYDVKM in the germline V gene. This CDR3 contains 16 residues. J lost 4 bases, V lost 9 bases, and 16 bases had no gene match. The CDR3 DNA reads TGTGCCAGTTCAGGGGGCGGCTTTGGCCTGCTCTATGGCTACACCTTC. Its protein product is CASSGGGFGLLYGYTF.

Ten or more counts support this clonotype. The chain carries TRBV11-2 and TRBJ2-3, with D possibly being TRBD2 (5 bases). The CDR3 sequence is 14 residues long. V lost 5 bases, J lost 8 bases, and 17 bases lay in between. CDR1 is SGHAT, CDR2 FQNNGV, per germline. CDR3 in DNA: TGTGCCAGCAGCCCCCGGACTGCGCACGGTACGCAGTATTTT. This gives the protein CASSPRTAHGTQYF.

This clonotype was seen ten or more times. The chain couples TRBV29-1 to TRBJ2-1; D ambiguous. V gave up 3 bases and J gave up 3 bases, with 12 bases separating them. CDR3 length: 14 residues. Per the germline V gene, CDR1 is SQVTM and CDR2 is ANQGSEA. CDR3 in amino acids: CSVEPPYSYNEQFF. The CDR3, as DNA: TGCAGCGTTGAGCCCCCCTACAGCTACAATGAGCAGTTCTTC.

This clonotype was detected a few times. DNA for the CDR3: TGTGCCAGCAGTGAGTTGGTGACTAGCGGGAGTAGAAATGAGCAGTTCTTC. It codes for CASSELVTSGSRNEQFF. The chain joins TRBV6-4 to TRBJ2-1, with 12 bases matching TRBD2. The ends lost 3 bases at V and 7 bases at J; junction bases unmatched: 10. The CDR3 spans 17 residues. In germline, CDR1 is MRHNA, CDR2 SNTAGT.

This clonotype was seen repeatedly, ten times or more. The V call is TRBV10-3, the J call TRBJ1-5, with D possibly matching TRBD1 (6 bases). The V gene's germline CDR1 is ENHRY and CDR2 SYGVKD. Trimming removed 7 bases at V and 4 bases at J, with 11 bases between. The CDR3 spans 13 residues. The CDR3 DNA sequence: TGTGCCATCAAACAGGGAGTGAATCAGCCCCAGCATTTT. Translated, it gives CAIKQGVNQPQHF.

The V call is TRBV3-1, the J call TRBJ1-6; D unclear. CDR1 is LGHDT and CDR2 is YNNKEL in the germline V gene (reference sequence). This CDR3 is built from 12 residues. V lost 1 base and J lost 12, with 7 bases in between. The CDR3 DNA is TGTGCCAGCAGCCAAGTGGCAGAACCCCTCCACTTT. Amino acids: CASSQVAEPLHF.

The chain joins TRBV28 to TRBJ1-5, with D possibly TRBD1 on 5 matching bases. V was clipped by 3 bases and J by 3 bases, with 12 bases between them. Per the germline V gene, CDR1 is MDHEN and CDR2 is SYDVKM. The CDR3 contains 15 residues. The DNA for the CDR3 is TGTGCCAGCAGTTTCCGGGACCGATACAATCAGCCCCAGCATTTT. Translating it yields CASSFRDRYNQPQHF.

The V and J genes are TRBV20-1 and TRBJ2-2; the match to TRBD2 covers 8 bases. This CDR3 is built from 16 residues. J gave up 4 bases and V 0 bases, and 7 bases lay outside the gene matches. Germline V gene data show CDR1 as DFQATT and CDR2 as SNEGSKA (reference sequence). CDR3 in amino acids: CSARDQPGRATGELFF. The CDR3 nucleotides read TGCAGTGCTAGAGATCAACCCGGGAGGGCCACCGGGGAGCTGTTTTTT.

The chain has TRBV28 and TRBJ2-1; possible D gene TRBD1, 6 bases. Germline assignment: CDR1 MDHEN and CDR2 SYDVKM. Trimming left V 3 bases short and J 7 bases short, with 13 bases between. CDR3 length equals 14 residues. The chain's CDR3 is CASSLHRVPNEQFF. CDR3 nucleotide sequence: TGTGCCAGCAGTTTGCACAGGGTTCCTAATGAGCAGTTCTTC.

At least ten counts were recorded for this clonotype. CDR3 coding DNA: TGCGCCAGCAGCCAATACGGGGGTGGTGAGAACACTGAAGCTTTCTTT. Protein product: CASSQYGGGENTEAFF. The chain links TRBV4-1 to TRBJ1-1; D might be TRBD1 (5 bases). Trimming took 2 bases from V and 1 from J, leaving 14 bases between them. Germline V lookup: CDR1 MGHRA, CDR2 YSYEKL. The CDR3 has 16 amino acids.

This clonotype was detected only a few times. V is TRBV29-1 and J is TRBJ2-1; D call uncertain. CDR1 is SQVTM and CDR2 is ANQGSEA in the germline V gene. CDR3 size: 11 residues. Trimming shortened V by 6 bases and J by 13 bases, and 16 bases separated the two germline ends. The CDR3 loop is CSVKRDLIQFF. CDR3 nucleotides: TGCAGCGTCAAAAGGGATCTTATCCAGTTCTTC.

This chain links TRBV20-1 with TRBJ2-5; tentative D call: TRBD1 (5 bases). Germline V gene sequence: CDR1 DFQATT, CDR2 SNEGSKA (reference sequence). The V end was cut by 3 bases, the J end by 3 bases, with 8 bases between. The CDR3 has 12 amino acids. CDR3 residues: CSASRGEETQYF. CDR3 nucleotide sequence: TGCAGTGCTAGTAGGGGCGAAGAGACCCAGTACTTC.

This clonotype was seen many times. The CDR3 sequence is CSVEDQGLAGGSYNEQFF. CDR3 nucleotides: TGCAGCGTTGAAGATCAGGGACTAGCGGGAGGCTCCTACAATGAGCAGTTCTTC. J is TRBJ2-1 and V is TRBV29-1; TRBD2 matches at 15 bases. The CDR3 consists of 18 residues. CDR1 SQVTM and CDR2 ANQGSEA come from the germline V gene. Trimming removed 0 bases from V and 0 bases from J; junction bases left unmatched: 3.

The table lists this clonotype with many counts. The chain combines TRBV20-1 with TRBJ1-5, with 7 bases aligning to TRBD1. This CDR3 region has 16 residues. Germline trimming cut 1 base from V and 2 bases from J; bases unmatched to any gene: 8. CDR1 and CDR2 (germline): DFQATT, SNEGSKA (reference sequence). The chain's CDR3 is CSARVRGLGGNQPQHF. DNA of the CDR3: TGCAGTGCTAGAGTGAGGGGGCTAGGCGGCAATCAGCCCCAGCATTTT.

Many counts were recorded for this clonotype. The chain is built from TRBV6-5 and TRBJ1-1; D remains ambiguous. CDR1 is MNHEY and CDR2 is SVGAGI in the germline V gene. The germline V and J ends were trimmed by 5 bases and 1 base, with 14 bases remaining between them. This CDR3 is built from 15 residues. The CDR3 loop reads CASSPPIAGNTEAFF. The CDR3 DNA sequence: TGTGCCAGCAGTCCCCCAATAGCCGGGAACACTGAAGCTTTCTTT.

This chain links TRBV28 with TRBJ2-1, with a tentative D call TRBD2 (7 bases). The V and J ends lost 8 bases and 7 bases respectively, with 12 bases between them. This CDR3 spans 12 amino acids. In germline, CDR1 is MDHEN, CDR2 SYDVKM. CDR3 DNA sequence: TGTGCCAGCCGGGGGGCGCCGAATGAGCAGTTCTTC. Translating it yields CASRGAPNEQFF. The full variable domain, with the rest looked up from reference TRBV28 and TRBJ2-1, is DVKVTQSSRYLVKRTGEKVFLECVQDMDHENMFWYRQDPGLGLRLIYFSYDVKMKEKGDIPEGYSVSREKKERFSLILESASTNQTSMYLCASRGAPNEQFFGPGTRLTVL.

This clonotype was seen repeatedly, ten times or more. This rearrangement joins TRBV7-9 to TRBJ2-3; D gene ambiguous. V was trimmed by 5 bases and J by 2 bases, leaving 14 bases between them. Germline loops: CDR1 SEHNR, CDR2 FQNEAQ (reference sequence). The length of the CDR3 is 15 residues. The CDR3 nucleotides read TGTGCCAGCAGCAAGCTGGGCAGTTTCACAGATACGCAGTATTTT. It encodes CASSKLGSFTDTQYF. The variable domain in full, with the rest retrieved from reference TRBV7-9 and TRBJ2-3, is DTGVSQNPRHKITKRGQNVTFRCDPISEHNRLYWYRQTLGQGPEFLTYFQNEAQLEKSRLLSDRFSAERPKGSFSTLEIQRTEQGDSAMYLCASSKLGSFTDTQYFGPGTRLTVL.